Listed here are 32 T cell receptor beta chains from one sample, sequenced in a study of blood T cells in healthy people across ages. A second PCR, run for about 7 to 11 cycles, used a sample-barcoded 5' primer plus a J-beta primer mix. Each CDR3 protein gets one entry after TCRdb re-called the 5' RACE reads with MiXCR. This sample has 1.5 million to 2 million distinct CDR3 sequences, with about 49% found just once. What was sequenced was blood. These receptor sequences come from a woman aged 40 to 50 in good health.

The gene calls are TRBV20-1 and TRBJ2-5; TRBD2 might be the D (5 bases). Trimming took off 7 bases at V and 5 bases at J, with 8 bases between the two ends. The CDR3 sequence is 10 residues long. Germline V CDR1 and CDR2: DFQATT, SNEGSKA (reference sequence). The CDR3 sequence: CSGGRETQYF. Here the CDR3 DNA reads TGCAGTGGAGGGCGCGAGACCCAGTACTTC.

This clonotype was seen more than once but under ten times. J is TRBJ2-3 and V is TRBV28; D tentatively fits TRBD1 or TRBD2 (7 bases each). The V gene's germline CDR1 is MDHEN and CDR2 SYDVKM. The ends were cut back, 6 bases at V and 1 base at J, with 14 bases in the middle. The CDR3 totals 15 residues. CDR3 amino acids: CASRQGEGRTDTQYF. DNA for the CDR3: TGTGCCAGCAGGCAGGGGGAGGGTCGCACAGATACGCAGTATTTT. The variable domain in full, completed from reference TRBV28 and TRBJ2-3, reads DVKVTQSSRYLVKRTGEKVFLECVQDMDHENMFWYRQDPGLGLRLIYFSYDVKMKEKGDIPEGYSVSREKKERFSLILESASTNQTSMYLCASRQGEGRTDTQYFGPGTRLTVL.

The chain links TRBV6-5 to TRBJ1-2, with D possibly being TRBD1 (6 bases). With 5 bases removed from V and 1 base from J, the gap between germline ends came to 11 bases. This CDR3 has 14 residues. Germline lookup yields CDR1 MNHEY and CDR2 SVGAGI. In DNA, the CDR3 is TGTGCCAGCAGTACCGGGACACTTAACTATGGCTACACCTTC. Amino acids: CASSTGTLNYGYTF.

The chain employs TRBV7-3 and TRBJ2-1, with a tentative D call TRBD1 (6 bases). The CDR3 covers 14 residues. Germline V gene sequence: CDR1 SGHTA, CDR2 FQGTGA. The V and J ends lost 5 bases and 3 bases respectively, with 11 bases between them. CDR3 sequence (DNA): TGTGCCAGCAGCGCCGGGACATACTACAATGAGCAGTTCTTC. Residues: CASSAGTYYNEQFF.

The chain joins TRBV27 to TRBJ2-1, with no clear D. The CDR3 has 17 amino acids. Trimming pared 4 bases from V and 5 bases from J, leaving 21 bases between. Germline V gives CDR1 MNHEY, CDR2 SMNVEV (reference sequence). The CDR3 sequence: CASSSEHPYQPNNEQFF. For the CDR3, the DNA is TGTGCCAGCAGTTCAGAACACCCATATCAACCGAACAATGAGCAGTTCTTC.

V gene TRBV4-3 combines with J gene TRBJ2-7, with 15 bases aligning to TRBD2. The length of the CDR3 is 16 residues. Germline assignment: CDR1 LGHNA and CDR2 YSLEER. The junction had 8 bases not matched to a gene; V was cut back by 4 bases and J by 7 bases. Here the CDR3 reads CASSPGLAGGWNEQYF. In nucleotides, the CDR3 is TGCGCCAGCAGCCCCGGACTAGCGGGGGGGTGGAATGAGCAGTACTTC.

This clonotype was detected only a few times. The chain is built from TRBV6-6 and TRBJ2-7; either TRBD1 or TRBD2 may fit D (5 bases each). The CDR3 consists of 12 residues. V was pared by 8 bases and J by 0 bases, with 8 bases between. Germline V lookup: CDR1 MNHNY, CDR2 SVGAGI (reference sequence). DNA for the CDR3: TGTGCCAGCCCGGGACGCTCCTACGAGCAGTACTTC. Its protein is CASPGRSYEQYF.

The rearrangement joins TRBV18 to TRBJ2-3; a possible D gene is TRBD1 (6 bases). Trimming took off 4 bases at V and 2 bases at J, with 16 bases between the two ends. The CDR3 covers 16 residues. Per the germline V gene, CDR1 is KGHSH and CDR2 is LQKENI. CDR3 in amino acids: CASSQLTGRITDTQYF. The CDR3 DNA reads TGTGCCAGCTCACAACTGACAGGAAGAATCACAGATACGCAGTATTTT.

The V call is TRBV7-9, the J call TRBJ1-4; a weak D match, TRBD1 (5 bases). The length of the CDR3 is 15 residues. Per the germline V gene, CDR1 is SEHNR and CDR2 is FQNEAQ (reference sequence). Trimming left V 5 bases short and J 7 bases short, with 17 bases between. In DNA form, the CDR3 reads TGTGCCAGCAGCCCCATCCCGGGACCAGGTGAAAAACTGTTTTTT. Translating gives CASSPIPGPGEKLFF.

The V call is TRBV7-2, the J call TRBJ2-3; TRBD2 agrees at 16 bases. The CDR3 runs to 17 residues. Germline V CDR1 and CDR2: SGHTA, FQGNSA. V lost 3 bases and J lost 5; bases outside the gene matches: 5. This chain's CDR3 is CASSFGTSGGVGDTQYF. As DNA, the CDR3 is TGTGCCAGCAGCTTTGGGACTAGCGGGGGGGTGGGAGATACGCAGTATTTT. Looking up the rest from reference TRBV7-2 and TRBJ2-3 gives the full variable domain: GAGVSQSPSNKVTEKGKDVELRCDPISGHTALYWYRQSLGQGLEFLIYFQGNSAPDKSGLPSDRFSAERTGGSVSTLTIQRTQQEDSAVYLCASSFGTSGGVGDTQYFGPGTRLTVL.

This clonotype was seen more than once but under ten times. The chain employs TRBV2 and TRBJ1-5; no firm D call. The CDR3 runs to 14 residues. CDR1 and CDR2 (germline): SNHLY, FYNNEI. Trimming stripped 5 bases from V and 4 bases from J, with 12 bases between. CDR3 coding DNA: TGTGCCAGCAGTTTAGACGGCACGAATCAGCCCCAGCATTTT. Protein sequence: CASSLDGTNQPQHF.

The table lists this clonotype with a few counts. This chain joins TRBV3-1 and TRBJ2-1, with TRBD1 matching 7 bases. Germline values: CDR1 LGHDT, CDR2 YNNKEL (reference sequence). The CDR3 has 17 residues. J was trimmed by 7 bases and V by 1 base; bases with no gene match: 13. CDR3 in amino acids: CASSQVPDRDLGNEQFF. The CDR3 nucleotides are TGTGCCAGCAGCCAAGTTCCCGACAGGGATTTAGGAAATGAGCAGTTCTTC.

Remarks on this clonotype: An end of the junction does not agree with germline; a read error may underlie this. The chain carries TRBV27 and TRBJ2-5; D might be TRBD2 (7 bases). CDR3 length: 15 residues. CDR1 and CDR2 (germline): MNHEY, SMNVEV (reference sequence). CDR3 sequence (DNA): TGTGCCAGCAGTTCCTTTCGGGGGGCTCTGGAGACCCTGTACTTC. Protein product: CASSSFRGALETLYF.

V gene TRBV5-5 combines with J gene TRBJ2-4; D is possibly TRBD1 (5 bases). Near its end, the DNA agrees better with TRBJ2-5, so the J call may be wrong. The germline gives CDR1 SGHKS, CDR2 YYEKEE (reference sequence). The CDR3 is 14 amino acids. The CDR3 DNA sequence: TGTGCCAGCAGCGCTGGCGACAGATTAGAGACCCAGTACTTC. Encoded protein: CASSAGDRLETQYF.

This sequence joins TRBV11-2 and TRBJ2-1, with 9 bases matching TRBD1. CDR1 and CDR2 from the germline V gene are SGHAT and FQNNGV. V was clipped by 4 bases and J by 7 bases; unmatched bases: 8. This CDR3 has 15 amino acids. CDR3 sequence: CASSSYRGLINEQFF. The DNA for the CDR3 is TGTGCCAGCAGCTCCTACAGGGGGCTGATTAATGAGCAGTTCTTC.

J is TRBJ2-7 and V is TRBV7-2, with 10 bases identical to TRBD1. Germline assignment: CDR1 SGHTA and CDR2 FQGNSA. Unmatched junction bases numbered 6, after V lost 4 bases and J lost 3 bases. This CDR3 spans 15 amino acids. CDR3 residues: CASSWQGQGNYEQYF. CDR3 DNA sequence: TGTGCCAGCAGCTGGCAGGGACAGGGGAACTACGAGCAGTACTTC.

This chain uses TRBV6-2 or TRBV6-3 with TRBJ1-1; D not resolved. Trimming removed 8 bases at V and 3 bases at J, with 13 bases between. The CDR3 covers 13 residues. Germline CDR1 is MNHEY and CDR2 is SVGEGT. In nucleotides, the CDR3 is TGTGCCAGCCATAAAGCCTTATACACTGAAGCTTTCTTT. Protein: CASHKALYTEAFF.

The J gene is TRBJ1-1, the V gene TRBV5-1; D unresolved. Germline lookup yields CDR1 SGHRS and CDR2 YFSETQ. Trimming cost V 4 bases and J 2 bases, with 24 bases left between them. The CDR3 has 18 amino acids. The CDR3 here is CASSLRRSTLNSNTEAFF. CDR3 nucleotides: TGCGCCAGCAGCCTCCGCAGGAGCACCCTAAACTCCAACACTGAAGCTTTCTTT.

This CDR3 is CASSQEIGASYRGYTF. CDR3 DNA sequence: TGTGCCAGCAGCCAAGAAATCGGGGCGAGCTACCGGGGCTACACCTTC. The chain combines TRBV3-1 with TRBJ1-2; a possible D gene is TRBD1 (5 bases). Deletions cut 0 bases from V and 8 bases from J, with 19 bases between. This CDR3 comprises 16 residues. Germline V lookup: CDR1 LGHDT, CDR2 YNNKEL (reference sequence).

In this sample, this clonotype turned up once. The germline gene is not matched at one end of the junction; a read error may be the cause. This sequence joins TRBV10-3 and TRBJ2-1; 10 bases agree with TRBD2. Germline V lookup: CDR1 ENHRY, CDR2 SYGVKD. CDR3 size: 15 residues. Here the CDR3 DNA reads TGTGCCACCAGTGCACAGCGGGGGGGCTTTGGTGAGCAGTTCTTC. This sequence encodes CATSAQRGGFGEQFF.

This clonotype was found many times. The V call is TRBV12-3 or TRBV12-4, the J call TRBJ2-5; TRBD2 matches at 7 bases. The CDR3 spans 14 residues. Trimming cost V 4 bases and J 1 base; bases outside gene matches: 3. The CDR3 loop is CASSYGGTQETQYF. The DNA for the CDR3 is TGTGCCAGCAGTTACGGGGGGACCCAAGAGACCCAGTACTTC.

There are a few counts of this clonotype. The chain combines TRBV6-6 with TRBJ2-1; 8 bases are shared with TRBD1. Per the germline V gene, CDR1 is MNHNY and CDR2 is SVGAGI (reference sequence). The CDR3 covers 12 residues. V was pared by 4 bases and J by 9 bases, with 2 bases of the junction left unmatched. The CDR3 protein is CASSSTGAEQFF. The CDR3 region has the DNA TGTGCCAGCAGTTCGACAGGGGCTGAGCAGTTCTTC.

The chain uses TRBV18 and TRBJ2-7; D uncertain. Germline CDR1 KGHSH, CDR2 LQKENI. CDR3 length equals 12 residues. V dropped 2 bases and J dropped 6 bases, with 8 bases sitting between them. The CDR3 here is CASSPAVGEQYF. The CDR3 nucleotides read TGTGCCAGCTCACCAGCGGTAGGCGAGCAGTACTTC.

This chain links TRBV25-1 with TRBJ1-2; D is undetermined. Germline CDR1 and CDR2: MGHDK and SYGVNS. The CDR3 is 12 residues long. Trimming took 7 bases from V and 5 from J, leaving 11 bases between them. CDR3 residues: CASTRGWYGYTF. CDR3 bases: TGTGCCAGCACTCGGGGATGGTATGGCTACACCTTC.

This clonotype was picked up a small number of times. V is TRBV3-1 and J is TRBJ1-2; a weak D match, TRBD1 (6 bases). Between the trimmed V and J ends, which lost 1 base and 8 bases, there was a span of 14 bases. Germline values: CDR1 LGHDT, CDR2 YNNKEL (reference sequence). The CDR3 sequence is 14 residues long. The CDR3 bases are TGTGCCAGCAGCCAAGTCCCGGGGGCGGGAGGCTACACCTTC. Its protein is CASSQVPGAGGYTF.

This clonotype was seen only a few times. J is TRBJ1-2 and V is TRBV24-1; 12 bases are a match to TRBD1. In germline, CDR1 is KGHDR, CDR2 SFDVKD. CDR3 length equals 15 residues. V was pared by 4 bases and J by 4 bases, with 3 bases of the junction left unmatched. In DNA form, the CDR3 reads TGTGCCACCAGTGACACGGGACAGGGGGCCTATGGCTACACCTTC. This encodes CATSDTGQGAYGYTF.

CDR3 sequence reads: CASRGKGGWNEQFF. The DNA of the CDR3 is TGTGCCAGCAGGGGGAAGGGCGGTTGGAATGAGCAGTTCTTC. This rearrangement joins TRBV12-3 or TRBV12-4 to TRBJ2-1; D uncertain. CDR3 length: 14 amino acids. Trimming left V 6 bases short and J 7 bases short, with 16 bases between.

V is TRBV5-1 and J is TRBJ2-7; D remains ambiguous. CDR3 size: 12 residues. Trimming took off 5 bases at V and 5 bases at J, with 11 bases between the two ends. The germline V gene encodes CDR1 SGHRS and CDR2 YFSETQ. The CDR3: CASSYEKDEQYF. The CDR3 coding sequence is TGCGCCAGCAGTTACGAGAAGGACGAGCAGTACTTC.

The J gene is TRBJ2-6, the V gene TRBV7-2; D possibly corresponds to TRBD2 (5 bases). Germline CDR1 and CDR2: SGHTA and FQGNSA. V shed 6 bases and J shed 3 bases, with 12 bases lying between them. This CDR3 contains 15 residues. The CDR3 coding sequence is TGTGCCAGCAGGGATGAGGGTGGTGGGGCCAACGTCCTGACTTTC. Protein product: CASRDEGGGANVLTF.

This sequence joins TRBV19 and TRBJ1-2; 9 bases are shared with TRBD1. The CDR3 loop spans 14 amino acids. After removal of 7 bases from V and 5 bases from J, the junction contained 8 bases not matched to a gene. CDR1 is LNHDA and CDR2 is SQIVND in the germline V gene (reference sequence). CDR3 region: CASMKGQGYYGYTF. The CDR3 nucleotides read TGTGCCAGTATGAAGGGACAGGGCTATTATGGCTACACCTTC.

The V and J genes are TRBV7-9 and TRBJ2-5; no clear D. CDR1 and CDR2 from the germline V gene are SEHNR and FQNEAQ (reference sequence). With 5 bases removed from V and 0 bases from J, the gap between germline ends came to 16 bases. This CDR3 is 16 amino acids long. The CDR3, as DNA: TGTGCCAGCAGCCCCACCGACGAACGGTACCAAGAGACCCAGTACTTC. It specifies CASSPTDERYQETQYF. Using reference TRBV7-9 and TRBJ2-5 for the parts outside the CDR3, the full variable domain is DTGVSQNPRHKITKRGQNVTFRCDPISEHNRLYWYRQTLGQGPEFLTYFQNEAQLEKSRLLSDRFSAERPKGSFSTLEIQRTEQGDSAMYLCASSPTDERYQETQYFGPGTRLLVL.

The J gene is TRBJ2-3, the V gene TRBV7-9; 9 bases are shared with TRBD1. CDR3 length equals 16 residues. With V trimmed by 7 bases and J by 3 bases, 11 bases remained unmatched. Germline assignment: CDR1 SEHNR and CDR2 FQNEAQ (reference sequence). The CDR3 sequence: CASNPGDRVLTDTQYF. The CDR3 nucleotides read TGTGCCAGCAACCCGGGGGACAGGGTATTGACAGATACGCAGTATTTT.